This TCR beta chain was identified in a study of PD-L1 blockade in urothelial cancer. Time point in this sample: pretreatment peripheral blood. The protocol was immunoSEQ multiplex PCR, while the TCRdb copy is restricted to in-frame clones and leaves out a portion. Of roughly 90,000 clones listed, more than 80% are singletons. In germline, CDR1 is SGHTA, CDR2 FQGTGA. V lost 2 bases and J lost 3; bases outside the gene matches: 7. CDR3 length equals 15 residues. The material was PBMCs, obtained around atezolizumab (anti-PD-L1) treatment. The chain employs TRBV7-3 and TRBJ2-7; 7 bases align to TRBD1. This TCR was sampled from a woman of 80 years or more with urothelial cancer. The chain's CDR3 is CASSLSGGHVYEQYF. CDR3 coding DNA: TGTGCCAGCAGCTTATCAGGGGGACACGTCTACGAGCAGTACTTC.